A selection of T cell receptor beta chains follows, all from one sample in a study of identical twins. Via MiXCR, TCRdb re-called the 5' RACE reads, giving one row per CDR3 protein. The repertoire has fewer than 350,000 distinct CDR3 sequences, 8% to 9% of them found once; the top ten carry around 2.1%. These same data were also listed under a study on yellow fever vaccine responses in identical twins.

Sequencing used memory (CD45RO+) T cells sorted from blood. Receptor source: a woman aged 18-35 years in good health. CDR3s include the opening cysteine and the closing phenylalanine or tryptophan. A D gene is named only where the DNA matches it firmly. Rows give clone size only sometimes, using once, few, many, or a class for an expanded clone.

cdr3_aa cdr3_nt j_call clone_size v_call d_call
CASSPLLLAGTTGELFF TGCGCCAGCAGCCCCCTCTTACTAGCGGGGACCACCGGGGAGCTGTTTTTT TRBJ2-2 few TRBV5-1 TRBD2
CASSSGTSMNEQFF TGTGCCAGCAGTTCCGGGACTAGTATGAATGAGCAGTTCTTC TRBJ2-1 few TRBV28 TRBD2
CASSYSVGWTEAFF TGTGCCAGCAGTTACTCTGTCGGGTGGACTGAAGCTTTCTTT TRBJ1-1 many TRBV6-5 -
CASSPTVSGANVLTF TGTGCCAGCAGTCCAACTGTCTCTGGGGCCAACGTCCTGACTTTC TRBJ2-6 few TRBV28 -
CASSPTSGGLYSTDTQYF TGTGCCAGCAGCCCAACTAGCGGGGGGTTATATAGCACAGATACGCAGTATTTT TRBJ2-3 - TRBV9 TRBD2
CASSSVGGGLADNEQFF TGTGCCAGCAGCTCGGTCGGGGGGGGACTAGCGGACAATGAGCAGTTCTTC TRBJ2-1 - TRBV11-3 TRBD2
CSASLTGHAHNEQFF TGCAGTGCTAGTTTGACGGGTCATGCACACAATGAGCAGTTCTTC TRBJ2-1 - TRBV20-1 -
CASRIGGPREEKLFF TGTGCCAGCAGGATAGGGGGCCCCCGGGAAGAAAAACTGTTTTTT TRBJ1-4 - TRBV21-1 -
CASSHRQQMNTGELFF TGTGCCAGCAGCCACAGGCAACAGATGAACACCGGGGAGCTGTTTTTT TRBJ2-2 - TRBV14 -
CASALLWQEQFF TGTGCTAGTGCTCTATTGTGGCAGGAGCAGTTCTTC TRBJ2-1 many TRBV12-5 -
CASSGDRYEQYF TGTGCCAGCAGTGGGGACCGCTACGAGCAGTACTTC TRBJ2-7 - TRBV2 -
CASSEPQGGSQPQHF TGTGCCAGCAGTGAGCCCCAGGGCGGGAGTCAGCCCCAGCATTTT TRBJ1-5 many TRBV2 -
CSARGNTGSPLHF TGCAGTGCTAGAGGGAACACAGGATCACCCCTCCACTTT TRBJ1-6 - TRBV20-1 -
CASSDPTVYEQYF TGTGCCAGCAGTGACCCTACAGTGTACGAGCAGTACTTC TRBJ2-7 - TRBV6-1 -
CASSFSVTSTDTQYF TGTGCCAGCAGCTTTAGCGTTACTAGCACAGATACGCAGTATTTT TRBJ2-3 many TRBV11-2 -
CSASAGGNQPQHF TGCAGTGCTAGTGCAGGGGGAAATCAGCCCCAGCATTTT TRBJ1-5 many TRBV20-1 TRBD1
CSAPDWGGEETQYF TGCAGTGCGCCCGACTGGGGTGGGGAAGAGACCCAGTACTTC TRBJ2-5 few TRBV20-1 -
CASSQGGSPFYNEQFF TGTGCCAGCAGCCAAGGCGGGAGCCCCTTTTACAATGAGCAGTTCTTC TRBJ2-1 - TRBV3-1 TRBD2
CASSLLTAGTQQFF TGCGCCAGCAGCTTGCTAACCGCCGGGACCCAGCAGTTCTTC TRBJ2-1 few TRBV5-1 -
CASGDRGAYEQYF TGTGCCAGCGGGGACAGGGGCGCCTACGAGCAGTACTTC TRBJ2-7 few TRBV10-3 TRBD1
CSVGGGALGYTF TGCAGCGTTGGAGGGGGGGCCCTTGGCTACACCTTC TRBJ1-2 many TRBV29-1 -
CSVELVRNQETQYF TGCAGCGTTGAACTGGTACGGAACCAAGAGACCCAGTACTTC TRBJ2-5 many TRBV29-1 -
CASSIIGRISGANVLTF TGTGCCAGTAGTATTATCGGTCGGATCTCTGGGGCCAACGTCCTGACTTTC TRBJ2-6 - TRBV19 -
CASSVRAGASTGELFF TGTGCCAGCAGCGTCCGGGCGGGAGCCAGTACCGGGGAGCTGTTTTTT TRBJ2-2 - TRBV9 TRBD2
CASSPLTGGSYNEQFF TGCGCCAGCAGCCCCTTGACAGGGGGCTCCTACAATGAGCAGTTCTTC TRBJ2-1 few TRBV5-1 TRBD1
CASSLAPQSSYNEQFF TGCGCCAGCAGCTTGGCACCACAGAGCTCCTACAATGAGCAGTTCTTC TRBJ2-1 few TRBV5-1 -
CASSLERQHGYTF TGCGCCAGCAGCTTGGAACGGCAGCATGGCTACACCTTC TRBJ1-2 many TRBV5-1 -
CAISDETGLANTGELFF TGTGCCATCAGTGACGAGACAGGACTGGCGAACACCGGGGAGCTGTTTTTT TRBJ2-2 - TRBV10-3 -
CASSYSELYTGELFF TGTGCCAGCAGTTACTCGGAACTGTACACCGGGGAGCTGTTTTTT TRBJ2-2 - TRBV6-2/TRBV6-3 -
CASSDSGFGSQHF TGTGCCAGCAGCGATAGTGGCTTTGGGTCCCAGCATTTT TRBJ1-5 few TRBV7-6 -
CASSALSVSGNTIYF TGTGCCAGCAGCGCCTTGAGTGTCTCTGGAAACACCATATATTTT TRBJ1-3 few TRBV5-5 -
CATSRDLNGYTF TGTGCCACCAGCAGGGACCTTAATGGCTACACCTTC TRBJ1-2 many TRBV15 -
CASSLGLQATGELFF TGTGCCAGCAGCCTCGGACTTCAGGCCACCGGGGAGCTGTTTTTT TRBJ2-2 many TRBV3-1 -
CASAMTSGSRRQYF TGTGCCAGCGCTATGACTAGCGGGAGTCGTCGGCAGTACTTC TRBJ2-7 few TRBV9 TRBD2
CASSGGGLSYNEQFF TGTGCCAGCAGTGGGGGGGGGCTCTCCTACAATGAGCAGTTCTTC TRBJ2-1 few TRBV25-1 -
CSVRPPPGTDTQYF TGCAGCGTTCGACCGCCGCCCGGGACAGATACGCAGTATTTT TRBJ2-3 few TRBV29-1 -
CASSQGSLYEQYF TGTGCCAGCAGCCAAGGTTCTCTCTACGAGCAGTACTTC TRBJ2-7 - TRBV14 -